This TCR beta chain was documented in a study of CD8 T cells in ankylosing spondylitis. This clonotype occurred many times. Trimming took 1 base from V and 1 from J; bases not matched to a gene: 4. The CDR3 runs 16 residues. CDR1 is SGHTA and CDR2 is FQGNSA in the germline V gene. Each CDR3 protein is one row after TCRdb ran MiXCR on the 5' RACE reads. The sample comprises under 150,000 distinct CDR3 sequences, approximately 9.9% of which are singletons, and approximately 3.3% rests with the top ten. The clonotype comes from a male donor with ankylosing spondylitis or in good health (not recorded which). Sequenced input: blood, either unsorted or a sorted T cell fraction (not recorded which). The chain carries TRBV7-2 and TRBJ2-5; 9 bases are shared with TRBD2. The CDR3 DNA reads TGTGCCAGCAGCTTAGTCGCTAGCGGGACCCAAGAGACCCAGTACTTC. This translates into CASSLVASGTQETQYF.